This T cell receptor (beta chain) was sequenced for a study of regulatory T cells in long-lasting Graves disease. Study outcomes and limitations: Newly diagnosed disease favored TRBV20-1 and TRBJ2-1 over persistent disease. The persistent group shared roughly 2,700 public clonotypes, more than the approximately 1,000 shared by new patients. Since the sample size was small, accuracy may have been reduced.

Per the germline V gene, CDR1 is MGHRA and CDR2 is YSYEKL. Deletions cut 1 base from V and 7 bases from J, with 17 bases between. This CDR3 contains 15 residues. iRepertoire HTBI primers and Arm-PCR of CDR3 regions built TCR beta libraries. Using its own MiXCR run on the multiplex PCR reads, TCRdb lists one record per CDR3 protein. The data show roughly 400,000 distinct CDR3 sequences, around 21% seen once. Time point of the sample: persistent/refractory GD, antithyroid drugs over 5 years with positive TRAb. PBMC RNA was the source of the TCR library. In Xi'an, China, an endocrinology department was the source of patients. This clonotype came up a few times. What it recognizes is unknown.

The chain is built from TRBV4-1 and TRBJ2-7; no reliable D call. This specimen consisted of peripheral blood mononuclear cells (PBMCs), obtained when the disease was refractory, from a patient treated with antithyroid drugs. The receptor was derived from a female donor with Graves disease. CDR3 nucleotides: TGCGCCAGCAGCCAAGGGTGGGCGGTTCAGGATGAGCAGTACTTC. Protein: CASSQGWAVQDEQYF.